This T cell receptor (beta chain) was recovered during a study of beta chain features in type 1 diabetes. Study-level background: Patients looked much like healthy donors when it came to age, gender and cell yields.

Expressed TCRB transcripts were sequenced because the isolated RNA had all been reverse transcribed beforehand. Libraries were prepared by immunoSEQ multiplex PCR; TCRdb keeps only in-frame clonotypes and omits some of them. The sample yields roughly 300,000 clones, 7.5% to 9% seen once. Germline V gene data show CDR1 as LNHNV and CDR2 as YYDKDF (reference sequence). CDR3 size: 15 residues. Unmatched junction bases numbered 5, after V lost 5 bases and J lost 3 bases. The TCR originated in a woman aged 18 to 35 in good health. The sequenced sample consisted of central memory CD4+ T cells from blood. This rearrangement joins TRBV15 to TRBJ1-4, with 8 bases matching TRBD1. For the CDR3, the DNA is TGTGCCACCAGCGAAACACAGGGGGCTAATGAAAAACTGTTTTTT. Translated: CATSETQGANEKLFF.